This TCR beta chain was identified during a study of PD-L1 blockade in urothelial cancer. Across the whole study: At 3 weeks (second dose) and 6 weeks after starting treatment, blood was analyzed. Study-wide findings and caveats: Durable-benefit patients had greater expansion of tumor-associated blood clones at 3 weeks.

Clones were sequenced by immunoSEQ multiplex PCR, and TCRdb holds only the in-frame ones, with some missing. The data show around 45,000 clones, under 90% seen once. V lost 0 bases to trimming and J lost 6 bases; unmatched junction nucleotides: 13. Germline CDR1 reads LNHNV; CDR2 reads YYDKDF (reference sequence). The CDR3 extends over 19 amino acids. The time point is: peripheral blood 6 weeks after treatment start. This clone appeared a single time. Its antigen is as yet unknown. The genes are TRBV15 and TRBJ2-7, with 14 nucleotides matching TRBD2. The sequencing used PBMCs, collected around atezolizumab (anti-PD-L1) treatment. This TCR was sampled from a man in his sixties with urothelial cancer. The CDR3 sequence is CATSRDHGTSGGGTLEQYF. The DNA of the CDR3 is TGTGCCACCAGCAGAGATCACGGGACTAGCGGGGGAGGTACTCTCGAGCAGTACTTC.